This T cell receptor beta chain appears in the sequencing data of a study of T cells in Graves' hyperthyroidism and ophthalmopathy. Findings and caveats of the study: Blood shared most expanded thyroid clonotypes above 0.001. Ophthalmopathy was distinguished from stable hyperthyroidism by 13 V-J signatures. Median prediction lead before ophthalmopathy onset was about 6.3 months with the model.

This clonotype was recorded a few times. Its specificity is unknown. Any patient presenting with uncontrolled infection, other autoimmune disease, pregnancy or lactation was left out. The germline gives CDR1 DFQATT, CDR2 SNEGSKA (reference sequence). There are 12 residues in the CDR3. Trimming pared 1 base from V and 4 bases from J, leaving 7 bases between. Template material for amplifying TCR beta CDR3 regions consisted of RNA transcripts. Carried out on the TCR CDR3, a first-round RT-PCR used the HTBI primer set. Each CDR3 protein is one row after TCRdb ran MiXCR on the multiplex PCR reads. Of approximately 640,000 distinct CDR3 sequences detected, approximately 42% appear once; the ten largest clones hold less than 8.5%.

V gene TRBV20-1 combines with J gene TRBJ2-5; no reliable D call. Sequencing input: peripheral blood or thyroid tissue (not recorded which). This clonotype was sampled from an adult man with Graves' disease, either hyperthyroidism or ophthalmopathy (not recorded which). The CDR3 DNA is TGCAGTGCTAGAGTTAGAACAGAGACCCAGTACTTC. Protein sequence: CSARVRTETQYF.